Listed here are 15 T cell receptor beta chains from one sample, sequenced in a study of OX40 agonist ivuxolimab in advanced cancers. Libraries were prepared by immunoSEQ multiplex PCR; TCRdb keeps only in-frame clonotypes and omits some of them. The data contain 60,000 to 100,000 clones, about 80% of them seen just once; the ten biggest clones take up more than 0.5%. The sample here was CD4+ or CD8+ T cells sorted from blood, taken in a trial of the OX40 agonist ivuxolimab. These receptor sequences come from an adult with an advanced solid tumor such as melanoma, head and neck, liver or kidney cancer.

This clone was found a few times. The genes are TRBV27 and TRBJ1-6, with a weak D call TRBD1 (5 bases). Between the trimmed V and J ends, which lost 6 bases and 8 bases, there was a span of 14 bases. This CDR3 has 14 amino acids. The germline CDR1 and CDR2 sequences are MNHEY and SMNVEV (reference sequence). The CDR3 region is CASSLTGTYSPLHF. CDR3 DNA: TGTGCCAGCAGCCTTACCGGGACGTATTCACCCCTCCACTTT.

CDR3 amino acids: CASSLGGYSGNTIYF. The DNA for the CDR3 is TGTGCCAGCAGTTTGGGAGGGTACTCTGGAAACACCATATATTTT. This rearrangement joins TRBV27 to TRBJ1-3; D unclear. Trimming took 3 bases from V and 0 from J, leaving 9 bases between them. Germline assignment: CDR1 MNHEY and CDR2 SMNVEV (reference sequence). The CDR3 sequence is 15 residues long.

The chain is built from TRBV6-6 and TRBJ1-4, with D unclear. V was clipped by 5 bases and J by 3 bases, with 13 bases between them. This CDR3 spans 15 amino acids. Germline V gene sequence: CDR1 MNHNY, CDR2 SVGAGI (reference sequence). CDR3 loop: CASSTRRTANEKLFF. In nucleotides, the CDR3 is TGTGCCAGCAGTACCCGACGGACGGCTAATGAAAAACTGTTTTTT.

On this clone itself: The junction differs from germline at one of its ends, possibly a read error. Other DNA sequences within the sample encode an identical CDR3. The chain couples TRBV19 to TRBJ1-5, with 9 positions matching TRBD1. The germline V gene encodes CDR1 LNHDA and CDR2 SQIVND (reference sequence). The CDR3 is made up of 15 amino acids. The CDR3 is CASRRTGDSNQPQHF. In nucleotides, the CDR3 is TGTGCCAGTAGGCGGACAGGGGATAGCAACCAGCCCCAGCATTTT.

The chain uses TRBV2 and TRBJ1-5; D gene unclear. The CDR3 runs to 12 residues. The V end was cut by 9 bases, the J end by 4 bases, with 10 bases between. CDR1 is SNHLY and CDR2 is FYNNEI in the germline V gene. The CDR3 sequence is CASVGENQPQHF. As DNA, the CDR3 is TGTGCCAGTGTCGGGGAAAATCAGCCCCAGCATTTT.

This clone appeared a few times. The CDR3 sequence is CASSPPNGKSSYEQYF. The CDR3 bases are TGTGCCAGCAGTCCCCCCAATGGAAAGAGCTCCTACGAGCAGTACTTC. J is TRBJ2-7 and V is TRBV28, with unresolved D. CDR1 and CDR2 from the germline V gene are MDHEN and SYDVKM. Trimming left V 5 bases short and J 0 bases short, with 17 bases between. This CDR3 region has 16 residues.

The rearrangement links TRBV10-3 to TRBJ2-1; no definite D call. This CDR3 region has 10 residues. CDR1 is ENHRY, CDR2 SYGVKD, per germline. Trimming shortened V by 5 bases and J by 4 bases, and 0 bases separated the two germline ends. The CDR3 region has the DNA TGTGCCATCAGTTACAATGAGCAGTTCTTC. It yields the protein CAISYNEQFF.

This rearrangement joins TRBV9 to TRBJ2-1, with D perhaps matching TRBD1 or TRBD2 (5 bases each). Trimming cost V 4 bases and J 7 bases, with 18 bases left between them. The CDR3 is 15 amino acids. CDR1 and CDR2 (germline): SGDLS, YYNGEE. CDR3 sequence: CASSLLGDLVNEQFF. DNA for the CDR3: TGTGCCAGCAGCCTTTTGGGGGACCTGGTGAATGAGCAGTTCTTC.

This clone was seen only a few times. The chain recombines TRBV7-6 with TRBJ2-7; D possibly corresponds to TRBD1 (6 bases). The CDR3 extends over 15 amino acids. Germline V gives CDR1 SGHVS, CDR2 FNYEAQ. V dropped 1 base and J dropped 0 bases, with 10 bases sitting between them. The CDR3 spells CASSLDQGFSYEQYF. For the CDR3, the DNA is TGTGCCAGCAGCTTAGATCAGGGGTTCTCCTACGAGCAGTACTTC.

The chain carries TRBV19 and TRBJ2-7; tentatively, D is TRBD2 (6 bases). This CDR3 spans 14 amino acids. V was shortened by 3 bases and J by 5 bases, with 14 bases between the two germline ends. CDR1 is LNHDA and CDR2 is SQIVND in the germline V gene (reference sequence). In nucleotides, the CDR3 is TGTGCCAGTAGTATTTCGGGGGAGCGGCACGAGCAGTACTTC. Translation gives CASSISGERHEQYF.

The CDR3 DNA sequence: TGCGCCAGCAGCCAGGGACACCTACAAGAGACCCAGTACTTC. Translated: CASSQGHLQETQYF. V and J are TRBV4-1 and TRBJ2-5, with D possibly matching TRBD1 (6 bases). CDR3 length equals 14 residues. Trimming took 3 bases from V and 2 from J, leaving 10 bases between them. The germline gives CDR1 MGHRA, CDR2 YSYEKL.

V gene TRBV10-3 combines with J gene TRBJ2-5; 12 nucleotides agree with TRBD2. The trim removed 6 bases at V and 5 bases at J, leaving 4 bases unmatched. CDR3 length: 14 residues. Germline V gene lookup returns CDR1 ENHRY and CDR2 SYGVKD. The DNA of the CDR3 is TGTGCCATCAGGCGGGGACTAGCGGGCGAGACCCAGTACTTC. Its translation: CAIRRGLAGETQYF.

The chain combines TRBV9 with TRBJ2-7; 10 bases match TRBD1. With 0 bases clipped from V and 4 bases from J, the junction kept 1 base outside the gene matches. The CDR3 consists of 14 residues. Germline loops: CDR1 SGDLS, CDR2 YYNGEE. In DNA form, the CDR3 reads TGTGCCAGCAGCGTAGGGGACAGGGGTTACGAGCAGTACTTC. The encoded protein is CASSVGDRGYEQYF.

The chain uses TRBV18 and TRBJ2-7, with 11 bases identical to TRBD1. The V and J ends lost 3 bases and 6 bases, in that order; junction bases with no gene match: 10. In germline, CDR1 is KGHSH, CDR2 LQKENI. This CDR3 region has 16 residues. The CDR3 here is CASSPGQGAQLGEQYF. CDR3 bases: TGTGCCAGCTCACCTGGACAGGGGGCGCAATTGGGCGAGCAGTACTTC.

The rearrangement links TRBV18 to TRBJ2-6; possibly TRBD2 for D (6 bases). In germline, CDR1 is KGHSH, CDR2 LQKENI. This CDR3 spans 17 amino acids. Trimming removed 3 bases from V and 2 bases from J, with 14 bases in between. The CDR3, as DNA: TGTGCCAGCTCACCCACACGGGGAGGAACTGGGGCCAACGTCCTGACTTTC. It specifies CASSPTRGGTGANVLTF.